This T cell receptor beta chain was sequenced for a study of identifying expanded T cells in peripheral blood. Study results and caveats: Technical replicates showed roughly 1.2 changed clones; roughly two weeks roughly 16; four weeks 19. Approximately 2-week clone count variance significantly increased as total template count grew.

As concerns this clone: Its antigen remains unknown.

The repertoire was sequenced with immunoSEQ multiplex PCR; TCRdb's copy has only in-frame clones and lacks some. The table includes some 75,000 clones, about nine tenths detected once. Collection occurred without any documented infections or immune events in donors. Germline assignment: CDR1 LGHNA and CDR2 YNFKEQ. The CDR3 spans 16 residues. The trim removed 0 bases at V and 9 bases at J, leaving 4 bases unmatched. This sequence originates from a person aged 18 to 75 in good health. The rearrangement joins TRBV4-2 to TRBJ2-1, with TRBD2 matching over 14 bases. The sample consisted of blood. The CDR3 bases are TGTGCCAGCAGCCAAGATAAGGGACTAGCGGGAGTTGAGCAGTTCTTC. Encoded protein: CASSQDKGLAGVEQFF.